The sequence of this T cell receptor beta chain was determined in a study of T cells in Graves' hyperthyroidism and ophthalmopathy (dated by TCRdb to between 2017 and 2020). Describing the broader study: Peripheral blood samples were taken at the time of initial diagnosis, prior to any treatment. The roughly 100 discovery patients were divided at random into training and test sets in a 7:3 ratio. According to the paper, TCR Vbeta CDR3 sequencing was carried out on over 130 peripheral blood samples, which came from approximately 41 ophthalmopathy, under 85 hyperthyroidism and roughly 17 progressor patients. TCR V-J signatures able to tell the groups apart were searched for in a discovery cohort of 90 to 100 patients, of whom around 43 had Graves' ophthalmopathy and roughly 59 had stable Graves' hyperthyroidism. Thyroid tissue and blood T-cell repertoires from more than 5 Graves' hyperthyroidism patients were also compared in the study. After sampling, hyperthyroidism patients received methimazole starting at 30 mg daily, and ophthalmopathy patients received high-dose intravenous methylprednisolone. An independent validation cohort of some 18 hyperthyroidism patients and 17 patients who later progressed to ophthalmopathy tested prospective prediction of ophthalmopathy. What the work shows at the level of the full study, not this receptor alone: No statistical method was used to fix the sample size in advance, and group allocation was not hidden from the investigators. Ophthalmopathy was separated from stable hyperthyroidism by a 13 V-J signature model, with 87.88% sensitivity and around 81% specificity obtained in cross-validation and 80%/75% obtained in testing. Blood samples also contained most of the expanded thyroid clonotypes (frequency above 0.001), which suggests that blood repertoires may reflect thyroid immune responses. In validation, the model predicted progression to ophthalmopathy with roughly 66% sensitivity and around 72% specificity, a median of 6.5 months before onset.

A patient counted as having stable Graves' hyperthyroidism if no progression to ophthalmopathy occurred over 18 months of follow-up. The hyperthyroidism patients were between 18 and 65 years old and newly diagnosed, with a disease duration of less than 2 months. Patients with uncontrolled infections, other autoimmune diseases, pregnancy or lactation were excluded. Clinical symptoms, serum thyroxine and TRAb, thyroid ultrasound, and orbital computed tomography formed the basis for the diagnoses. PBMCs were isolated from about 9.2 ml of fresh peripheral blood by Ficoll-Paque density gradient centrifugation. Total RNA was extracted using Trizol reagent, and RNA quality was assessed on an Agilent 2100 Bioanalyzer. V is cut back by 5 bases and J by 4 bases, with 18 bases in the junction unmatched. The CDR3, from cysteine to phenylalanine, totals 19 residues. Only CDR3 DNA is held: 57 bases, read in frame from base 1.

Remarks on this clonotype: Its antigen remains undetermined. Base quality data are lacking; no much larger clone is found one base away.

TCR beta CDR3 regions were amplified from RNA transcripts. A first-round RT-PCR of the TCR CDR3 used the HTBI primer set with the Qiagen OneStep RT-PCR kit. Libraries were constructed in a second round of multiplex PCR, after which size selection and purification were performed. Libraries were sequenced paired-end with 100 bp reads on an Illumina HiSeq2000. As for the authors' bioinformatics: SOAPnuke was used to process the raw data, throwing out any read that contained adapters or uncalled bases, had a mean Phred below 15, or lacked an exact constant-primer or identifier match. COPE v1.2.5 was used to merge the high-quality paired reads, and each unique nucleotide sequence was defined as a clonotype. MiTCR v1.1 was used to align clonotypes to the IMGT TRBV, TRBD and TRBJ reference segments. Only V-J combinations with frequency above 0.0001, covering 99.2% of repertoires, were analysed. A TCS score was defined as the ratio between F50 (clonal expansion) and ExV (chaos), using BLOSUM62-based TCRdist between CDR3 peptides within each V-J. Welch's t-statistics and random forest reduced around 550 V-J features to 10 to 15, which were used in a naive Bayes classifier (R e1071). Starting from the raw public reads, TCRdb applied fastp trimming at Q25, assembled clones with MiXCR and retained in-frame beta chains. Rows merge per CDR3 protein into single entries with the most common DNA and genes. V and J calls and clone size were set by TCRdb, not the authors. Counted in this sample were approximately 400,000 distinct CDR3 sequences; approximately 25% of them appeared once. The ten largest clones add up to more than 60% of the sample.

The receptor chain draws on TRBV12-3 or TRBV12-4 and TRBJ2-1, with TRBD2 identical over 9 junction bases. The specimen sequenced was blood. The sequence was collected from a man aged 45-60 years with Graves' hyperthyroidism. For the CDR3, the sequence is CASSLISAGGPPPYNEQFF. The bases are TGTGCCAGCAGTCTCATCTCGGCGGGAGGGCCCCCCCCGTACAATGAGCAGTTCTTC.